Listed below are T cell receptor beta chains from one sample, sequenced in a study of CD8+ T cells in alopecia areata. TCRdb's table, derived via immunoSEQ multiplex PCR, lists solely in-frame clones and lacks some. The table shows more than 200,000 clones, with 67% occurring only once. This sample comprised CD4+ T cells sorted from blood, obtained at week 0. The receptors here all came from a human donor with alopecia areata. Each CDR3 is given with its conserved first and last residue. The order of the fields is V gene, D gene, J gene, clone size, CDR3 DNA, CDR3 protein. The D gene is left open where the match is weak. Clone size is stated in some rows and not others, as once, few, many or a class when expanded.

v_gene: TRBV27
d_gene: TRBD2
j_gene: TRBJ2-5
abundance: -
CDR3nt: TGTGCCAGCAGAGGACTAGCGGGGGGTGAGGAGACCCAGTACTTC
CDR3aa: CASRGLAGGEETQYF

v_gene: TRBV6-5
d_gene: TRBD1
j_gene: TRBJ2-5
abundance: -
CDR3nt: TGTGCCAGCAGTTATCAGCCAGGGGGAGAGACCCAGTACTTC
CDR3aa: CASSYQPGGETQYF

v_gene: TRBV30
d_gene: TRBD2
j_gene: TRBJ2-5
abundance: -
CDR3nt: TGTGCCTGGAGTCCGCCCGGGAGGGTACAAGAGACCCAGTACTTC
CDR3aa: CAWSPPGRVQETQYF

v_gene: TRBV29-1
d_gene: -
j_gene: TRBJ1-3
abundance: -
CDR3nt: TGCAGCGTACAGATCTCTGGAAACACCATATATTTT
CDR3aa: CSVQISGNTIYF

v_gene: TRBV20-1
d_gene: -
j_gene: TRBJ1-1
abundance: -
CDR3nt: TGCAGGCTGGGATTGAACACTGAAGCTTTCTTT
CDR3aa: CRLGLNTEAFF

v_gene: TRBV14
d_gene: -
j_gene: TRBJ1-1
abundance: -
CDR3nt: TGTGCCAGCAGCCCTCGACTTTCTGGCACTGAAGCTTTCTTT
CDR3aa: CASSPRLSGTEAFF

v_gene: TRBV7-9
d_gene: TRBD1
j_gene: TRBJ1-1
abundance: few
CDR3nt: TGTGCCAGCAGCTACGGACAGGGGAACACTGAAGCTTTCTTT
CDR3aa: CASSYGQGNTEAFF

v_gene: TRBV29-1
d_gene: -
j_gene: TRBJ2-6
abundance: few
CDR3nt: TGCAGCGTTGTGGCATCTGGGGCCAACGTCCTGACTTTC
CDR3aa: CSVVASGANVLTF

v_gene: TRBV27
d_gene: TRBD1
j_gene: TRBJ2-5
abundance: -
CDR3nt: TGTGCCAGCGGGAGGACAGGGGGTCCAATTCAAGAGACCCAGTACTTC
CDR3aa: CASGRTGGPIQETQYF

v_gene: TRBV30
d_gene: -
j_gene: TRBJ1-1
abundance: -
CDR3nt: TGTGCCTGGAGTGTGTCCGCGAACACTGAAGCTTTCTTT
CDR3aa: CAWSVSANTEAFF

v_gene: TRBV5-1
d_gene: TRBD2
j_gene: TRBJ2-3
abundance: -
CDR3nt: TGCGCCAGCAGCCCCTCCGGGACTAGCGAGTCAGATACGCAGTATTTT
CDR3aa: CASSPSGTSESDTQYF

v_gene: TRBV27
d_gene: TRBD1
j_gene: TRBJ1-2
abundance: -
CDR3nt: TGTGCCAGCAGTATGAGACAGGGTGGCTATGGCTACACCTTC
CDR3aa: CASSMRQGGYGYTF